Following are 29 T cell receptor beta chains from one sample sequenced in a study of human T cells and chemical hapten exposure (dated by TCRdb to the early 2020s). Total RNA was extracted from unfractionated whole blood that had been collected in Tempus Blood RNA tubes. Receptors were amplified or captured by 5' RACE. Instrument used: Illumina MiSeq. TCRdb applied fastp at Q25 and MiXCR to the public reads, then kept only in-frame beta chains. Each CDR3 protein appears once, grouped with its most common genes and DNA. The sample data list under 150,000 distinct CDR3 sequences, and around a fifth of these were observed just once. The ten most abundant clones make up 2.5% to 3% of the sample. The receptors stem from a human donor in good health.

This clonotype has a handful of counts. The chain carries TRBV29-1 and TRBJ1-1; maybe TRBD1 (5 bases). The ends were cut back, 7 bases at V and 0 bases at J, with 18 bases in the middle. CDR1 SQVTM and CDR2 ANQGSEA come from the germline V gene. The CDR3 is 15 residues long. The CDR3 protein is CSGKRSAGMNTEAFF. CDR3 nucleotide sequence: TGCAGCGGGAAACGATCGGCAGGGATGAACACTGAAGCTTTCTTT.

This clonotype was counted only a few times. The rearrangement uses TRBV2 and TRBJ2-1, with no clear D. The germline V gene encodes CDR1 SNHLY and CDR2 FYNNEI. The CDR3 totals 14 residues. V shed 3 bases and J shed 7 bases, with 13 bases lying between them. Written as DNA, the CDR3 is TGTGCCAGCAGTGACAGATCAGACGGTAATGAGCAGTTCTTC. Protein sequence: CASSDRSDGNEQFF.

The rearrangement uses TRBV20-1 and TRBJ1-3, with D possibly being TRBD1 (6 bases). Per germline, CDR1 DFQATT and CDR2 SNEGSKA (reference sequence). This CDR3 comprises 16 residues. Trimming left V 1 base short and J 0 bases short, with 13 bases between. The CDR3 DNA is TGCAGTGCTAGAGGGACAGTACTGAGCTCTGGAAACACCATATATTTT. Amino acids: CSARGTVLSSGNTIYF.

The rearrangement joins TRBV5-4 to TRBJ1-1; 8 bases align to TRBD1. The germline gives CDR1 SGHNT, CDR2 YYREEE (reference sequence). This CDR3 contains 14 residues. V shed 1 base, J shed 6 bases, and the junction held 5 bases outside the gene matches. The CDR3 sequence: CASSLPGQASEAFF. The CDR3 region has the DNA TGTGCCAGCAGCTTGCCGGGACAGGCTTCTGAAGCTTTCTTT.

The chain joins TRBV20-1 to TRBJ2-7, with 7 bases that match TRBD1. Germline CDR1 and CDR2: DFQATT and SNEGSKA (reference sequence). This CDR3 has 14 residues. Trimming at V came to 6 bases and at J to 7 bases, leaving 15 bases not matched to a gene. CDR3 loop: CSASSGQRPVEQYF. In DNA, the CDR3 is TGCAGTGCCTCCTCGGGACAGCGCCCTGTTGAGCAGTACTTC.

The chain uses TRBV5-1 and TRBJ2-3, with D possibly matching TRBD2 (5 bases). The germline V gene encodes CDR1 SGHRS and CDR2 YFSETQ. Trimming removed 1 base from V and 2 bases from J, with 11 bases in between. The CDR3 loop spans 15 amino acids. CDR3 sequence reads: CASSLTGSSTDTQYF. For the CDR3, the DNA is TGCGCCAGCAGCTTGACGGGAAGCTCCACAGATACGCAGTATTTT.

This chain links TRBV6-5 with TRBJ1-5, with D unclear. CDR1 is MNHEY, CDR2 SVGAGI, per germline. V was trimmed by 2 bases and J by 10 bases, leaving 12 bases between them. The CDR3 is made up of 13 amino acids. The CDR3 DNA sequence: TGTGCCAGCAGTTACGGGCCGTTTAGACCCCAGCATTTT. Protein: CASSYGPFRPQHF.

This clonotype was seen only a few times. CDR3 in DNA: TGTGCCATCAGCAACAGGGCTTCAATTGAAGCTTTCTTT. Translated, it gives CAISNRASIEAFF. The chain couples TRBV10-3 to TRBJ1-1, with a tentative D call TRBD1 (6 bases). The CDR3 extends over 13 amino acids. V was trimmed by 6 bases and J by 7 bases, leaving 15 bases between them. In germline, CDR1 is ENHRY, CDR2 SYGVKD.

The rearrangement links TRBV30 to TRBJ2-1; 8 nucleotides align to TRBD2. Trimming at V came to 1 base and at J to 3 bases, leaving 5 bases not matched to a gene. This CDR3 spans 15 amino acids. The germline gives CDR1 GTSNPN, CDR2 SVGIG (reference sequence). CDR3 loop: CAWSGGREDYNEQFF. In nucleotides, the CDR3 is TGTGCCTGGAGTGGGGGGCGGGAGGACTACAATGAGCAGTTCTTC.

This clonotype occurred once. Compared with germline, one end of the junction differs, possibly owing to a read error. The rearrangement links TRBV5-1 to TRBJ2-3; D ambiguous. The CDR3 is made up of 11 amino acids. Germline CDR1 and CDR2: SGHRS and YFSETQ. CDR3 residues: CASTLKDTQYF. The CDR3 coding sequence is TGCGCCAGCACCTTGAAAGATACGCAGTATTTT.

This clonotype was picked up a small number of times. The CDR3 DNA reads as TGTGCCAGCAGCGTCGGACTAGGAAACACCGGGGAGCTGTTTTTT. It specifies CASSVGLGNTGELFF. The gene calls are TRBV9 and TRBJ2-2; 7 bases match TRBD2. Germline CDR1 SGDLS, CDR2 YYNGEE. The CDR3 is 15 amino acids. The trim removed 2 bases at V and 2 bases at J, leaving 3 bases unmatched.

This clonotype was picked up a small number of times. This rearrangement joins TRBV2 to TRBJ2-3; no definite D call. The germline V gene encodes CDR1 SNHLY and CDR2 FYNNEI. This CDR3 has 15 amino acids. With 5 bases removed from V and 1 base from J, the gap between germline ends came to 13 bases. This CDR3 reads CASSSGLTGTDTQYF. CDR3 bases: TGTGCCAGCAGTTCGGGCCTCACTGGCACAGATACGCAGTATTTT.

The chain is built from TRBV27 and TRBJ2-3; possibly TRBD1 for D (5 bases). Germline CDR1 is MNHEY and CDR2 is SMNVEV (reference sequence). V lost 5 bases and J lost 4, with 7 bases in between. The CDR3 totals 12 residues. CDR3 sequence (DNA): TGTGCCAGCAGTAGGGGCGCAGATACGCAGTATTTT. This codes for CASSRGADTQYF.

The J gene is TRBJ2-3, the V gene TRBV2; TRBD2 matches at 9 bases. V shed 2 bases, J shed 14 bases, and the junction held 17 bases outside the gene matches. The germline CDR1 and CDR2 sequences are SNHLY and FYNNEI. The CDR3 is 16 residues long. The DNA for the CDR3 is TGTGCCAGCAGTGAATATGGGGACCCTAGCGGGACCCCCCGGTATTTT. Residues: CASSEYGDPSGTPRYF.

This clonotype appeared a few times. This chain uses TRBV19 with TRBJ2-7; D is perhaps TRBD1 (5 bases). V was clipped by 4 bases and J by 2 bases, with 15 bases between them. CDR1 is LNHDA and CDR2 is SQIVND in the germline V gene (reference sequence). The CDR3 runs to 15 residues. The DNA of the CDR3 is TGTGCCAGTAGTACCCATGCAGGGAATCCCTACGAGCAGTACTTC. This gives the protein CASSTHAGNPYEQYF.

A single count supports this clonotype. DNA of the CDR3: TGTGCCAGCAGGTCCGGATGGGAGTACGAGCAGTACTTC. Translated: CASRSGWEYEQYF. The rearrangement joins TRBV21-1 to TRBJ2-7; TRBD2, the D gene given by the table, was not confirmed from the DNA. TRBV21-1 is a pseudogene locus. The CDR3 is 13 amino acids.

The V gene is TRBV5-4, the J gene TRBJ1-1, with D unresolved. CDR3 length: 14 amino acids. Germline V gene data show CDR1 as SGHNT and CDR2 as YYREEE (reference sequence). The V end was cut by 5 bases, the J end by 0 bases, with 11 bases between. The DNA for the CDR3 is TGTGCCAGCAGAAGTCAACCTATGAACACTGAAGCTTTCTTT. It specifies CASRSQPMNTEAFF.

This clonotype has a count of ten or more. This chain connects TRBV15 to TRBJ2-5, with D possibly called TRBD1 or TRBD2 (6 bases each). V lost 0 bases to trimming and J lost 1 base, with 12 bases between them. Per the germline V gene, CDR1 is LNHNV and CDR2 is YYDKDF (reference sequence). The CDR3 totals 16 residues. CDR3 amino acids: CATSRDPGGGQETQYF. CDR3 nucleotide sequence: TGTGCCACCAGCAGAGATCCAGGAGGGGGCCAAGAGACCCAGTACTTC.

The chain combines TRBV7-2 with TRBJ1-4, with D tentatively TRBD1 (5 bases). The CDR3 runs to 16 residues. Trimming cost V 3 bases and J 6 bases, with 17 bases left between them. Looked up from germline, CDR1 is SGHTA and CDR2 is FQGNSA. CDR3 residues: CASSLALGERDEKLFF. The CDR3 nucleotides read TGTGCCAGCAGCTTGGCATTGGGGGAAAGGGATGAAAAACTGTTTTTT.

This clonotype showed up just a few times. V and J are TRBV28 and TRBJ1-5; tentative D call: TRBD1 (6 bases). This CDR3 contains 17 residues. V was clipped by 4 bases and J by 0 bases, with 16 bases between them. In germline, CDR1 is MDHEN, CDR2 SYDVKM. For the CDR3, the DNA is TGTGCCAGCAGTTCCAACCGGGACAACAATAGCAATCAGCCCCAGCATTTT. Protein sequence: CASSSNRDNNSNQPQHF.

The J gene is TRBJ1-2, the V gene TRBV13; 11 nucleotides line up with TRBD1. CDR3 size: 15 residues. The trim removed 5 bases at V and 4 bases at J, leaving 6 bases unmatched. The V gene's germline CDR1 is PRHDT and CDR2 FYEKMQ (reference sequence). The CDR3, as DNA: TGTGCCAGCAGCCTGGAGGGACAGGGGGTCTATGGCTACACCTTC. Translated, it gives CASSLEGQGVYGYTF.

The chain is built from TRBV20-1 and TRBJ2-3; 10 bases line up with TRBD2. The V and J ends lost 6 bases and 5 bases, in that order; junction bases with no gene match: 11. In germline, CDR1 is DFQATT, CDR2 SNEGSKA (reference sequence). CDR3 length: 15 residues. In DNA form, the CDR3 reads TGCAGTGCCCGCCCCACTAGCGGGAAGGTAGATACGCAGTATTTT. Translation gives CSARPTSGKVDTQYF.

In this sample, this clonotype turned up a few times. The rearrangement uses TRBV28 and TRBJ2-1, with TRBD2 matching 10 bases. Trimming took 6 bases from V and 8 from J; bases not matched to a gene: 7. The CDR3 spans 14 residues. CDR1 is MDHEN, CDR2 SYDVKM, per germline. CDR3 sequence (DNA): TGTGCCAGCAGCTTAGCGGGAGGCGTGGATGAGCAGTTCTTC. It codes for CASSLAGGVDEQFF.

This clonotype was recorded a few times. This sequence joins TRBV27 and TRBJ2-3; TRBD2 matches 9 bases. The CDR3 runs to 17 residues. Germline trimming cut 5 bases from V and 1 base from J; bases unmatched to any gene: 10. CDR1 is MNHEY and CDR2 is SMNVEV in the germline V gene (reference sequence). As DNA, the CDR3 is TGTGCCAGCAGTCAGGGGTTGACTAGCGGAGGCACAGATACGCAGTATTTT. It specifies CASSQGLTSGGTDTQYF.

This clonotype was counted only a few times. The J gene is TRBJ2-3, the V gene TRBV10-3; D unresolved. V lost 3 bases, J lost 0 bases, and 7 bases lay in between. The germline V gene has CDR1 ENHRY and CDR2 SYGVKD. This CDR3 contains 14 residues. Written as DNA, the CDR3 is TGTGCCATCAGTGACGCAGATAGCACAGATACGCAGTATTTT. It specifies CAISDADSTDTQYF.

This clonotype has only a few counts. DNA for the CDR3: TGTGCCAGCAGCTTGCACTTAGCGGGAGAAGTGTCCTACAATGAGCAGTTCTTC. Its protein product is CASSLHLAGEVSYNEQFF. V gene TRBV7-2 combines with J gene TRBJ2-1, with 9 bases identical to TRBD2. CDR1 and CDR2 (germline): SGHTA, FQGNSA. CDR3 length equals 18 residues. V was clipped by 3 bases and J by 1 base; unmatched bases: 10.

A few counts support this clonotype. The chain has TRBV7-3 and TRBJ2-3; D is unresolved. Germline CDR1 and CDR2: SGHTA and FQGTGA. This CDR3 has 14 residues. V shed 0 bases and J shed 0 bases, with 4 bases lying between them. In nucleotides, the CDR3 is TGTGCCAGCAGCTTAACTACAAGCACAGATACGCAGTATTTT. Its translation is CASSLTTSTDTQYF.

Only a few counts were recorded for this clonotype. J is TRBJ2-7 and V is TRBV9; 10 bases agree with TRBD2. This CDR3 comprises 15 residues. Germline lookup yields CDR1 SGDLS and CDR2 YYNGEE. The junction had 5 bases not matched to a gene; V was cut back by 2 bases and J by 3 bases. DNA for the CDR3: TGTGCCAGCAGCGTCGGGACTAGCGAGTACTACGAGCAGTACTTC. Its protein is CASSVGTSEYYEQYF.

This clonotype was counted a few times. V is TRBV5-6 and J is TRBJ2-3, with 13 bases identical to TRBD2. Germline-derived CDR1 and CDR2 are SGHDT and YYEEEE. This CDR3 has 16 residues. V was clipped by 4 bases and J by 3 bases; unmatched bases: 5. The CDR3 is CASSPGLAGYTDTQYF. The DNA for the CDR3 is TGTGCCAGCAGCCCGGGACTAGCGGGATATACAGATACGCAGTATTTT.